This TCR beta chain was identified during a study of TIL therapy for anti-PD-1-resistant metastatic lung cancer. Across the whole study: Median patient age was 54, ranging about 35-80 years.

Note on this clone: What it binds is unknown.

Sequencing used immunoSEQ v3. TCRdb's copy holds only in-frame clones and misses some; the assay was immunoSEQ multiplex PCR. The sample includes under 65,000 clones, approximately 80% of them seen just once. The CDR3 consists of 10 residues. The germline V gene has CDR1 DFQATT and CDR2 SNEGSKA (reference sequence). Trimming removed 2 bases at V and 8 bases at J, with 6 bases between. Findings and limits, study-wide: Treatment-naive, never-smoker and oncogene-addicted patients were overrepresented in this highly selected cohort.

Time point specified: pre-treatment sample, taken before nivolumab and TIL therapy. The sequence derives from a person aged 25 to 85 with non-small cell lung cancer. The sample was blood, taken at baseline. The chain carries TRBV20-1 and TRBJ1-1; D is unclear. CDR3 DNA sequence: TGCAGTGCTAGAAGGCAGGAAGCTTTCTTT. It encodes CSARRQEAFF.